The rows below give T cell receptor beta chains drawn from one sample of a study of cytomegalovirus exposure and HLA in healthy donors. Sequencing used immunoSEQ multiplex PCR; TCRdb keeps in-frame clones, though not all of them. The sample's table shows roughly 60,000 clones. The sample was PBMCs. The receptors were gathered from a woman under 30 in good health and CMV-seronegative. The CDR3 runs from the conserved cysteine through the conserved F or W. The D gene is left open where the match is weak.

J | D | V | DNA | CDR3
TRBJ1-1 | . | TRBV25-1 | TGTGCCAGCAGTGACGGCAGGGACTACACTGAAGCTTTCTTT | CASSDGRDYTEAFF
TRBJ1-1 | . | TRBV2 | TGTGCCAGCAGTGACGCAGGGAAGAACACTGAAGCTTTCTTT | CASSDAGKNTEAFF
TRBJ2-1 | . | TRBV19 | TGTGCCAGTAGCCCCGACAGTTTCTCCTACAATGAGCAGTTCTTC | CASSPDSFSYNEQFF
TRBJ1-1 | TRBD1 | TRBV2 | TGTGCCAGCAGGGATTTACAGGGGGCTGTCACTGAAGCTTTCTTT | CASRDLQGAVTEAFF
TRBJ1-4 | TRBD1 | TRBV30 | TGTGCCTGGAGTGTCGACAGGGTAGGGTCGACTAATGAAAAACTGTTTTTT | CAWSVDRVGSTNEKLFF
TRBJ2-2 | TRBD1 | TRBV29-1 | TGCAGCGTTGAACGGCCAGGGGGCCCCTCCGGGGAGCTGTTTTTT | CSVERPGGPSGELFF
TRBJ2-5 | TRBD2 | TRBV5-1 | TGCGCCAGCAGCAGAACCATAGCGGGGGTAGAGACCCAGTACTTC | CASSRTIAGVETQYF
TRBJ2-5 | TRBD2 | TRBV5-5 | TGTGCCAGCAGAATCCTAGCGGACCAAGAGACCCAGTACTTC | CASRILADQETQYF
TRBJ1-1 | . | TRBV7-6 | TGTGCCAGCAGCTTAGCGGGGGGATTTTCTTCTGAAGATTTCTTT | CASSLAGGFSSEDFF
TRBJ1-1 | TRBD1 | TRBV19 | TGTGCCAGTAGTGGGCTGGACAGGCAAGCTTTCTTT | CASSGLDRQAFF
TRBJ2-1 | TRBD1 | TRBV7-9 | TGTGCCAGAAGCCGACAGGGGGTGGGGTTCTTC | CARSRQGVGFF
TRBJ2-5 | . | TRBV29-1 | TGCAGCGTTGAATGGGCTACAGGTTGGCGGGAGACCCAGTACTTC | CSVEWATGWRETQYF
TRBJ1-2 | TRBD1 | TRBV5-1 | TGCGCCAGCAGCACTGGACAGGAGAAGTACTATGGCTACACCTTC | CASSTGQEKYYGYTF
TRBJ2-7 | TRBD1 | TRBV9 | TGTGCCAGCAGCTCAACAGGGGCCTACGAGCAGTACTTC | CASSSTGAYEQYF
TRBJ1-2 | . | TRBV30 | TGTGCCTCGGAGGGCGGATACTATGGCTACACCTTC | CASEGGYYGYTF
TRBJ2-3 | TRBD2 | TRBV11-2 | TGTGCCAGCAGCTCCCTTCATAATAGCGGGGGGGCCCGAACGCAGTATTTT | CASSSLHNSGGARTQYF
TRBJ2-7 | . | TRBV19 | TGTGCCAGTAGTGCTAGGACTGACCTAATCGACGAGCAGTACTTC | CASSARTDLIDEQYF
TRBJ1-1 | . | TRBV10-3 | TGTGCCACCCGAGGGGGAGGGGACACTGAAGCTTTCTTT | CATRGGGDTEAFF
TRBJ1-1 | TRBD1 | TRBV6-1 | TGTGCCAGCACGGGACAGGGGGCCGGGAACACTGAAGCTTTCTTT | CASTGQGAGNTEAFF
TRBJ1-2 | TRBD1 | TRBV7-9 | TGTGCCAGCAGCTCCTGGACAGGGGCGGCAGGGGGGCGATATGGCTACACCTTC | CASSSWTGAAGGRYGYTF
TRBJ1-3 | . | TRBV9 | TGTGCCAGCAGCCTAAGCGAGGGAAACACCATATATTTT | CASSLSEGNTIYF
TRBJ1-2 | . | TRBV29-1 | TGCAGCGCCGCCATGGGAGGGATCTATGGCTACACCTTC | CSAAMGGIYGYTF
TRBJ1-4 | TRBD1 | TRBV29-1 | TGCAGCGTTGCCCCCGGACAGGGGTCCTATGAAAAACTGTTTTTT | CSVAPGQGSYEKLFF